This is a list of T cell receptor beta chains from one sample in a study of OX40 agonist ivuxolimab in advanced cancers. Sequencing used immunoSEQ multiplex PCR; TCRdb keeps in-frame clones, though not all of them. The sample lists roughly 86,000 clones; roughly 90% were seen once. Source: CD4+ or CD8+ T cells sorted from blood, taken in a trial of the OX40 agonist ivuxolimab. Source of these receptors: an adult with an advanced solid tumor such as melanoma, head and neck, liver or kidney cancer. CDR3s include the opening cysteine and the closing phenylalanine or tryptophan. D genes are given only for firm matches. Clone sizes are given selectively: once, few, many, or a class where the clone is expanded.

j_call: TRBJ2-1
d_call: .
clone_size: .
v_call: TRBV6-9
cdr3_aa: CASSYPSSDEQFF
cdr3_nt: TGTGCCAGCAGTTACCCCTCGTCAGATGAGCAGTTCTTC

j_call: TRBJ1-1
d_call: .
clone_size: .
v_call: TRBV6-5
cdr3_aa: CASIPRGAATEAFF
cdr3_nt: TGTGCCAGCATCCCAAGAGGCGCGGCCACTGAAGCTTTCTTT

j_call: TRBJ1-1
d_call: .
clone_size: .
v_call: TRBV5-1
cdr3_aa: CASKSQGWAAGEAFF
cdr3_nt: TGCGCCAGCAAGTCCCAAGGGTGGGCGGCCGGAGAAGCTTTCTTT

j_call: TRBJ2-5
d_call: TRBD2
clone_size: once
v_call: TRBV7-9
cdr3_aa: CASSQSGGETQYF
cdr3_nt: TGTGCCAGCAGCCAAAGCGGGGGAGAGACCCAGTACTTC

j_call: TRBJ2-5
d_call: TRBD1
clone_size: .
v_call: TRBV30
cdr3_aa: CAWSRTGGAETQYF
cdr3_nt: TGTGCCTGGAGCCGAACAGGGGGCGCGGAGACCCAGTACTTC

j_call: TRBJ2-7
d_call: TRBD2
clone_size: .
v_call: TRBV19
cdr3_aa: CASSRLAGNSYEQYF
cdr3_nt: TGTGCCAGTAGCCGACTAGCGGGCAACTCCTACGAGCAGTACTTC

j_call: TRBJ2-7
d_call: .
clone_size: few
v_call: TRBV7-2
cdr3_aa: CASSLSPTANYEQYF
cdr3_nt: TGTGCCAGCAGCTTAAGTCCAACAGCTAACTACGAGCAGTACTTC

j_call: TRBJ1-4
d_call: .
clone_size: .
v_call: TRBV9
cdr3_aa: CASSVADGPNEKLFF
cdr3_nt: TGTGCCAGCAGCGTAGCCGACGGACCTAATGAAAAACTGTTTTTT

j_call: TRBJ2-3
d_call: .
clone_size: .
v_call: TRBV27
cdr3_aa: CASSSLERRDTQYF
cdr3_nt: TGTGCCAGCAGTTCCCTAGAGAGGCGAGATACGCAGTATTTT

j_call: TRBJ2-3
d_call: .
clone_size: .
v_call: TRBV7-9
cdr3_aa: CASSLEPPGSDTQYF
cdr3_nt: TGTGCCAGCAGCTTAGAACCCCCTGGGTCAGATACGCAGTATTTT

j_call: TRBJ2-3
d_call: .
clone_size: .
v_call: TRBV2
cdr3_aa: CASTGPSADTQYF
cdr3_nt: TGTGCCAGCACTGGGCCCTCCGCAGATACGCAGTATTTT

j_call: TRBJ1-2
d_call: .
clone_size: .
v_call: TRBV28
cdr3_aa: CASSLEIGGYTF
cdr3_nt: TGTGCCAGCAGTTTAGAGATCGGGGGCTACACCTTC

j_call: TRBJ2-7
d_call: .
clone_size: .
v_call: TRBV6-5
cdr3_aa: CASSLLHEQYF
cdr3_nt: TGTGCCAGCAGCCTTCTCCACGAGCAGTACTTC

j_call: TRBJ2-7
d_call: .
clone_size: .
v_call: TRBV6-1
cdr3_aa: CASSARTASSYEQYF
cdr3_nt: TGTGCCAGCAGTGCTAGGACGGCCAGCTCCTACGAGCAGTACTTC

j_call: TRBJ2-4
d_call: .
clone_size: .
v_call: TRBV30
cdr3_aa: CAGGIFNLNIQYF
cdr3_nt: TGTGCCGGAGGGATTTTCAACCTAAACATTCAGTACTTC

j_call: TRBJ2-1
d_call: TRBD2
clone_size: .
v_call: TRBV6-4
cdr3_aa: CASSQLAGATYNEQFF
cdr3_nt: TGTGCCAGCAGTCAACTAGCGGGAGCCACCTACAATGAGCAGTTCTTC

j_call: TRBJ1-3
d_call: .
clone_size: .
v_call: TRBV2
cdr3_aa: CASRRDQGSGNTIYF
cdr3_nt: TGTGCCAGCAGGCGTGATCAGGGTTCTGGAAACACCATATATTTT

j_call: TRBJ2-7
d_call: .
clone_size: few
v_call: TRBV11-2
cdr3_aa: CASSTPTGANRYEQYF
cdr3_nt: TGTGCCAGCAGCACTCCAACCGGGGCCAACCGCTACGAGCAGTACTTC